The 8 T cell receptor beta chains presented below share a single source sample, sequenced in a study of early T cells in non-severe SARS-CoV-2 infection. Each CDR3 protein is one row after TCRdb ran MiXCR on the 5' RACE reads. The sample comprises under 60,000 distinct CDR3 sequences, around 10% of which are singletons, and 3.9% rests with the top ten. This specimen was whole blood, taken at baseline. These TCRs come from an adult who was a healthcare worker with PCR-confirmed SARS-CoV-2 infection or an uninfected control (not recorded which).

The chain combines TRBV18 with TRBJ2-6, with D unresolved. Per germline, CDR1 KGHSH and CDR2 LQKENI. This CDR3 is 15 amino acids long. V lost 2 bases and J 4 bases, leaving 9 bases between the germline ends. The CDR3 nucleotides are TGTGCCAGCTCACCAGACGACCTCGGGGCCAACGTCCTGACTTTC. Residues: CASSPDDLGANVLTF.

Many counts were recorded for this clonotype. This sequence joins TRBV11-3 and TRBJ1-1, with 10 positions matching TRBD1. This CDR3 region has 20 residues. J lost 5 bases, V lost 5 bases, and 23 bases had no gene match. Per the germline V gene, CDR1 is SGHNT and CDR2 is YENEEA. The CDR3 loop reads CASSATGITGTGVKGTEAFF. CDR3 sequence (DNA): TGTGCCAGCAGCGCCACAGGGATAACCGGGACAGGGGTGAAGGGGACTGAAGCTTTCTTT.

In its sample, this clonotype was seen many times. The genes are TRBV6-6 and TRBJ1-5; the D gene is possibly TRBD1 (6 bases). CDR1 and CDR2 from the germline V gene are MNHNY and SVGAGI (reference sequence). The CDR3 has 15 residues. With 3 bases removed from V and 1 base from J, the gap between germline ends came to 10 bases. The CDR3 sequence: CASSYGQISNQPQHF. The CDR3 DNA sequence: TGTGCCAGCAGTTATGGACAGATAAGCAATCAGCCCCAGCATTTT.

This clonotype was counted many times. The chain couples TRBV7-6 to TRBJ2-5; 9 nucleotides align to TRBD2. V trimming: 3 bases; J trimming: 4 bases; junction bases outside the gene matches: 3. This CDR3 spans 14 amino acids. The germline CDR1 and CDR2 sequences are SGHVS and FNYEAQ. CDR3 sequence: CASSLGGGAETQYF. The CDR3 region has the DNA TGTGCCAGCAGCTTGGGCGGGGGGGCAGAGACCCAGTACTTC.

A few counts support this clonotype. The chain recombines TRBV11-1 with TRBJ2-7, with 11 bases aligning to TRBD1. With 3 bases clipped from V and 3 bases from J, the junction kept 1 base outside the gene matches. The CDR3 is 14 amino acids. The germline CDR1 and CDR2 sequences are SGHAT and FQDESV (reference sequence). The CDR3 region has the DNA TGTGCCAGCAGCTTGGGGACAGGGGGCTACGAGCAGTACTTC. This encodes CASSLGTGGYEQYF.

This clonotype was recorded a few times. V gene TRBV19 combines with J gene TRBJ2-5, with 11 bases aligning to TRBD1. The CDR3 spans 15 residues. J gave up 6 bases and V 4 bases, and 7 bases lay outside the gene matches. Per the germline V gene, CDR1 is LNHDA and CDR2 is SQIVND (reference sequence). Here the CDR3 DNA reads TGTGCCAGTAGTAGTGGGACAGGGGGGAAACAGACCCAGTACTTC. Encoded protein: CASSSGTGGKQTQYF.

This clonotype was observed at least ten times. The chain is built from TRBV6-5 and TRBJ1-5; possibly TRBD1 for D (5 bases). Germline CDR1 MNHEY, CDR2 SVGAGI. V gave up 4 bases and J gave up 7 bases, with 11 bases separating them. The CDR3 consists of 13 residues. The CDR3 reads CASSSQVRQPQHF. The DNA of the CDR3 is TGTGCCAGCAGTTCACAGGTTCGGCAGCCCCAGCATTTT.

To note about this clonotype: An end of the junction does not agree with germline; a read error may underlie this. The V gene is TRBV5-4, the J gene TRBJ2-1; 11 positions match TRBD2. This CDR3 is 15 amino acids long. Germline V gene lookup returns CDR1 SGHNT and CDR2 YYREEE (reference sequence). CDR3 residues: CVSSSGLAGYNEQFF. CDR3 nucleotides: TGTGTCAGCAGCTCCGGACTAGCGGGCTACAATGAGCAGTTCTTC.